Below are 9 T cell receptor beta chains sequenced from a single sample in a study of cytomegalovirus exposure and HLA in healthy donors (TCRdb year 2017). Library preparation employed the immunoSEQ multiplex PCR assay. The multiplex PCR relied on a mix of 60 forward primers for TCR Vbeta segments and 13 reverse primers for TCR Jbeta segments. This is the immuneACCESS table as TCRdb keeps it, with only in-frame sequences that have V and J called. A part of the clones is gone; compared with another copy, unresolved V genes explain less than half, and the rest is unexplained. The table for this sample lists 140,000 or so clones; about 66% of them were counted only once. The top ten clonotypes cover less than 2% of the sample. The sequencing input was PBMCs. These receptors originate from a male donor in good health and CMV-seronegative.

The rearrangement links TRBV9 to TRBJ1-3; no clear D gene. Trimming shortened V by 0 bases and J by 0 bases, and 16 bases separated the two germline ends. This CDR3 spans 18 amino acids. Germline loops: CDR1 SGDLS, CDR2 YYNGEE. CDR3: CASSVVAAPRISGNTIYF. CDR3 nucleotide sequence: TGTGCCAGCAGCGTAGTGGCAGCGCCTCGAATCTCTGGAAACACCATATATTTT. The variable domain in full, with the rest retrieved from reference TRBV9 and TRBJ1-3, is DSGVTQTPKHLITATGQRVTLRCSPRSGDLSVYWYQQSLDQGLQFLIQYYNGEERAKGNILERFSAQQFPDLHSELNLSSLELGDSALYFCASSVVAAPRISGNTIYFGEGSWLTVV.

This chain's CDR3 is CASSTNRGPSSYTF. In nucleotides, the CDR3 is TGTGCCAGCAGCACGAACAGGGGGCCGAGTAGCTACACCTTC. The chain joins TRBV14 to TRBJ1-2, with TRBD1 matching over 9 bases. With 5 bases clipped from V and 9 bases from J, the junction kept 10 bases outside the gene matches. CDR3 length equals 14 residues. CDR1 and CDR2 (germline): SGHDN, FVKESK.

This clone was picked up a small number of times. The rearrangement joins TRBV11-2 to TRBJ2-7; weak D call: TRBD2 (6 bases). Trimming removed 5 bases at V and 1 base at J, with 15 bases between. Germline-derived CDR1 and CDR2 are SGHAT and FQNNGV. The CDR3 is made up of 15 amino acids. Here the CDR3 reads CASSPWGVQSYEQYF. Written as DNA, the CDR3 is TGTGCCAGCAGCCCCTGGGGGGTTCAGTCCTACGAGCAGTACTTC.

The J gene is TRBJ2-7, the V gene TRBV18; TRBD1 matches at 7 bases. V dropped 2 bases and J dropped 6; count of bases not matched to a gene: 10. The germline CDR1 and CDR2 sequences are KGHSH and LQKENI. The CDR3 length is 15 residues. Here the CDR3 DNA reads TGTGCCAGCTCACCAGGAGCAAGGGGGCGTTCCGAGCAGTACTTC. It encodes CASSPGARGRSEQYF.

The V and J genes are TRBV19 and TRBJ1-4, with D uncertain. This CDR3 contains 15 residues. Trimming took off 6 bases at V and 0 bases at J, with 11 bases between the two ends. Germline loops: CDR1 LNHDA, CDR2 SQIVND (reference sequence). CDR3 in amino acids: CASRPLSATNEKLFF. Here the CDR3 DNA reads TGTGCCAGTAGGCCCCTGTCAGCAACTAATGAAAAACTGTTTTTT.

This clone was picked up a small number of times. The chain carries TRBV7-2 and TRBJ2-6; TRBD2 matches 11 bases. Germline V lookup: CDR1 SGHTA, CDR2 FQGNSA. V trimming: 5 bases; J trimming: 0 bases; junction bases outside the gene matches: 9. CDR3 length: 19 amino acids. CDR3: CASSPRTSGQNSGANVLTF. The DNA of the CDR3 is TGTGCCAGCAGCCCGAGGACTAGCGGGCAGAACTCTGGGGCCAACGTCCTGACTTTC.

This chain connects TRBV9 to TRBJ2-1; possibly TRBD1 for D (5 bases). The CDR3 covers 15 residues. The germline V and J ends were trimmed by 1 base and 6 bases, with 14 bases remaining between them. Germline loops: CDR1 SGDLS, CDR2 YYNGEE. The CDR3 is CASSVIGPGPNEQFF. As DNA, the CDR3 is TGTGCCAGCAGCGTAATTGGGCCAGGGCCCAATGAGCAGTTCTTC.

The gene calls are TRBV7-3 and TRBJ2-1, with D unclear. This CDR3 region has 12 residues. V lost 1 base, J lost 6 bases, and 4 bases lay in between. The V gene's germline CDR1 is SGHTA and CDR2 FQGTGA. The CDR3, as DNA: TGTGCCAGCAGCTTAAGGAGCAATGAGCAGTTCTTC. This codes for CASSLRSNEQFF.

The chain is built from TRBV7-3 and TRBJ2-1; 7 bases match TRBD2. Germline values: CDR1 SGHTA, CDR2 FQGTGA. The CDR3 extends over 16 amino acids. Trimming cost V 0 bases and J 3 bases; bases outside gene matches: 5. CDR3 sequence (DNA): TGTGCCAGCAGCTTAACGGCGGGGGAGGGCTACAATGAGCAGTTCTTC. The encoded protein is CASSLTAGEGYNEQFF.